This TCR beta chain was sequenced for a study of T cell clones after liver transplantation (dated by TCRdb to the late 2010s). With respect to the entire study: Samples were obtained from ITN030ST, a randomized trial in which withdrawal of immunosuppression was attempted within 2 years of liver transplantation. Blood samples were collected pre-transplant, then pre-randomization ahead of withdrawal, and finally post-randomization once withdrawal had either been completed or failed. Tolerance meant complete immunosuppression withdrawal for at least one year without liver enzymes rising beyond twice the upper limit of normal. Of the eight recipients, a few were HCV-positive, while the remaining recipients had been transplanted for non-autoimmune, non-viral indications. As an antigen-independent comparator for the donor-reactive sequences, third party-reactive TCRbeta sequences from pre-transplant MLRs were identified as well. The study cohort included 8 liver transplant recipients, of whom 3 were classified as tolerant and 5 as non-tolerant. No induction therapy was given to the subjects, and standard immunosuppression was administered until randomization at 12-24 months post-transplant. Donor-reactive T cell clones were identified by TCRbeta sequencing after a pre-transplant mixed lymphocyte reaction and then tracked in post-transplant blood. The paper's findings and limits, for the study overall: When repertoire turnover was accounted for, significantly reduced detection of donor-reactive sequences was found in 7 of 8 subjects for CD4 and in 8 of 8 subjects for CD8. A significant post-transplant decrease in circulating donor-reactive CD4 TCRbeta sequences was observed in most of the 8 subjects, irrespective of tolerance or HCV status. Because of small, heterogeneous patient numbers and non-standardized post-transplant time points, the conclusions were only preliminary. Donor-reactive sequences decreased more than third party-reactive sequences, which suggests partial antigen-specific deletion that was not related to withdrawal success. Without allograft tissue specimens, donor-reactive T cells may have migrated into the graft rather than being deleted. Low numbers of available donor cells limited the measurable donor-reactive repertoire in a couple of subjects.

High-throughput TCRbeta CDR3 sequencing of frozen genomic DNA was performed by immunoSEQ, including PCR amplification, mapping, bias correction and internal controls. The published analysis was carried out like this. Only productive rearrangements were retained, with each unique TCRbeta sequence defined by its CDR3 nucleotide sequence together with its V and J gene. A sequence counted as donor-reactive only if the sequence showed at least 5-fold expansion in CFSE-low cells compared with unstimulated pre-transplant cells and had a frequency of at least 0.01%. Minimum frequency thresholds were set for each subject on the basis of the unstimulated sample with the lowest template count, so that a detection power of at least 90% was ensured. Jensen-Shannon divergence between the top 1000 TCRbeta sequences post- versus pre-transplant served as the measure of repertoire turnover. Changes in detection of donor-reactive sequences were tested with two-sided Fisher's exact tests. The table comes from immuneACCESS by way of TCRdb, which keeps in-frame sequences with V and J called. Part of the clones is missing from these tables; in studies checked, under half for an unresolved V gene and the rest for unknown reasons. V and J calls and clone size are copied from that table; D and trimming were computed from the DNA. Counted in this sample were about 80,000 clones; 65% to 85% of them appeared once. The top ten clonotypes cover more than 0.45% of the sample.

For this clone: The specificity of this receptor is unknown. Base quality data are lacking; no much larger clone is found one base away.

Sequences SGHVS (CDR1) and FQNEAQ (CDR2) are obtained from the germline V gene. Trimmed from V: 1 base; trimmed from J: 5 bases; junction bases lacking a gene match: 5. From the cysteine up to the phenylalanine, the CDR3 has a length of 15 residues. Kept here is only the CDR3 DNA, which spans 45 bases and is read in frame from base 1. Unstimulated PBMCs, after thawing, were stained for CD3, CD4 and CD8 and then FACS-sorted into CD3+CD4+ and CD3+CD8+ populations. All 8 studied subjects were randomized to withdrawal of immunosuppression. Genomic DNA was isolated with the Qiagen DNeasy Blood and Tissue Kit.

The receptor's source is a human patient who received a liver transplant. It is possible that, after a transplant, some T cells come from the graft donor. The material was CD4+ T cells from blood, obtained around 45 months after liver transplant. The rearranged segments are TRBV7-8 and TRBJ2-1, with 7 bases in between that match TRBD1. The CDR3 here reads CASSLGGQGDNEQFF. At the DNA level, the sequence is TGTGCCAGCAGCTTAGGAGGGCAGGGGGACAATGAGCAGTTCTTC.